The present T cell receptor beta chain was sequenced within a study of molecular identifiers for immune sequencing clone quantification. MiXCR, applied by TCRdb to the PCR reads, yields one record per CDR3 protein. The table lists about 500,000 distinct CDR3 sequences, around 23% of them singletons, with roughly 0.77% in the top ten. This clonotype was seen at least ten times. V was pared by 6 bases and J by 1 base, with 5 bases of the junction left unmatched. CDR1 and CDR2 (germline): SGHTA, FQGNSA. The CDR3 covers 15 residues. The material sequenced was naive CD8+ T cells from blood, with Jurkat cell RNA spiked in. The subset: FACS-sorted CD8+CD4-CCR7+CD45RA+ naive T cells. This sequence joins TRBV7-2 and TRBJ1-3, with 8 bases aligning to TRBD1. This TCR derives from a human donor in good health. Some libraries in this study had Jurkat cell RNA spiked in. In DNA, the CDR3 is TGTGCCAGCAGTTTTACAGGGGGATCTGGAAACACCATATATTTT. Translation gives CASSFTGGSGNTIYF.